These 2 T cell receptor beta chains were all obtained from the same sample, sequenced in a study of cytomegalovirus exposure and HLA in healthy donors. A multiplex PCR was run with 60 Vbeta primers and 13 Jbeta primers. Data came from immunoSEQ multiplex PCR; TCRdb stores just in-frame clones and leaves some out. The table records around 120,000 clones, around four fifths of them present only once. Source material: PBMCs. These TCRs come from a woman between 40 and 50 years old in good health and CMV-seropositive.

The chain uses TRBV6-1 and TRBJ1-5; perhaps TRBD1 as D (5 bases). Trimming pared 4 bases from V and 1 base from J, leaving 11 bases between. This CDR3 has 15 residues. Germline values: CDR1 MNHNS, CDR2 SASEGT. The CDR3 loop is CASSVAGGSNQPQHF. The DNA for the CDR3 is TGTGCCAGCAGTGTGGCGGGGGGAAGCAATCAGCCCCAGCATTTT.

V is TRBV7-2 and J is TRBJ1-1, with D tentatively TRBD1 (5 bases). The CDR3 spans 14 residues. Germline CDR1 SGHTA, CDR2 FQGNSA. The V end was cut by 5 bases, the J end by 4 bases, with 14 bases between. CDR3 DNA: TGTGCCAGCAGCCCGACAGCTTTGGGCACTGAAGCTTTCTTT. Translated, it gives CASSPTALGTEAFF.